This T cell receptor beta chain derives from a study of early T cells in non-severe SARS-CoV-2 infection. Study background: It was bulk RNA from unsorted whole blood that was sequenced, and the chains were unpaired.

Per the germline V gene, CDR1 is SEHNR and CDR2 is FQNEAQ (reference sequence). Trimming took 4 bases from V and 5 from J, leaving 14 bases between them. The CDR3 runs 14 residues. Individually, cDNA molecules had unique molecular identifiers attached to them. MiXCR was run by TCRdb on the 5' RACE reads, yielding one entry per CDR3 protein. The table shows approximately 52,000 distinct CDR3 sequences, with around 8% occurring only once. The specimen was whole blood. This receptor was obtained from an adult who was a healthcare worker with PCR-confirmed SARS-CoV-2 infection or an uninfected control (not recorded which). The chain recombines TRBV7-9 with TRBJ2-5; D perhaps matches TRBD1 (6 bases). The CDR3 nucleotides are TGTGCCAGCAGCTCAGGACAGCCCCAGGAGACCCAGTACTTC. Translating gives CASSSGQPQETQYF.